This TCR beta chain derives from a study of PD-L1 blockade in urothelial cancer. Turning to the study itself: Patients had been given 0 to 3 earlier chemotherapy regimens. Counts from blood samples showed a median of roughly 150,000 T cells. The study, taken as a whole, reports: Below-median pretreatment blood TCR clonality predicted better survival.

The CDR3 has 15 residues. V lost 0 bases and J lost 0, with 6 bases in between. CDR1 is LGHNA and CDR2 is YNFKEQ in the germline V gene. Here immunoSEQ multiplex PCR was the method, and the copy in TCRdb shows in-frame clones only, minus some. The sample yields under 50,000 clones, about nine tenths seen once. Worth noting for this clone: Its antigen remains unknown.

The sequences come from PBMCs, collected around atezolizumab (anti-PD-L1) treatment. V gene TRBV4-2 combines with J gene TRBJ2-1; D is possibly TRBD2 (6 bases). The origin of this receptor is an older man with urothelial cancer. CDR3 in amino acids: CASSQETSSYNEQFF. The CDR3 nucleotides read TGTGCCAGCAGCCAAGAGACTAGCTCCTACAATGAGCAGTTCTTC.